This TCR beta chain is drawn from a study of neurological immune-mediated disorders. This clonotype was seen ten or more times. The making of cDNA relied on 5'RACE with 10-nucleotide random UMIs. TCRdb called the 5' RACE reads again in MiXCR, with one record for every CDR3 protein. The sample carries tens of thousands of distinct CDR3 sequences, roughly 3.9% recorded once. Unsorted libraries were prepared from 2 million PBMCs that had been stored at -80 C. After removal of 7 bases from V and 6 bases from J, the junction contained 5 bases not matched to a gene. From germline, CDR1 is SGHRS and CDR2 YFSETQ. This CDR3 has 13 amino acids.

Sequencing was carried out using PBMCs. The TCR sequence derives from a man between 25 and 39 years old with multiple sclerosis. The chain has TRBV5-1 and TRBJ2-2; the match to TRBD1 covers 8 bases. CDR3 in amino acids: CASYQGASGELFF. CDR3 DNA: TGCGCCAGCTACCAGGGGGCATCCGGGGAGCTGTTTTTT.